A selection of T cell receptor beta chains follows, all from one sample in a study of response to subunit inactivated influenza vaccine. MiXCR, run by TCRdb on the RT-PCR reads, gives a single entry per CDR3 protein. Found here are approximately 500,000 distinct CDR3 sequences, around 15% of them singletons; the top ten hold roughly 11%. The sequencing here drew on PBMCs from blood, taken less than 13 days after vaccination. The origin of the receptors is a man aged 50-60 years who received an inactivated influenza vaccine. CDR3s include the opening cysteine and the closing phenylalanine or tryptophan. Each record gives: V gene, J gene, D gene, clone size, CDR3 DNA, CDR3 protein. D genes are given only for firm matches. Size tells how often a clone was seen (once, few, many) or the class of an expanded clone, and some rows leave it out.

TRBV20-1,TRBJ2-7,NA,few,TGCAGTGCTAGAGTAGGAGGGGGCTGGTACGAGCAGTACTTC,CSARVGGGWYEQYF
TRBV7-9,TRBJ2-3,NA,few,TGTGCCAGCAGCCCCCCACGTGGGGGAAGATCAGATACGCAGTATTTT,CASSPPRGGRSDTQYF
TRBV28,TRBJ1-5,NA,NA,TGTGCCAGCAGTTTTGTAGGGAATAGCAATCAGCCCCAGCATTTT,CASSFVGNSNQPQHF
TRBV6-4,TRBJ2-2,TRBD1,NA,TGTGCCAGCAGTGAACAGGGGGGCAGATACACCGGGGAGCTGTTTTTT,CASSEQGGRYTGELFF
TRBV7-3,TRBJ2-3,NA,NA,TGTGCCAGCAGCTTACCAGGGAGTGATACGCAGTATTTT,CASSLPGSDTQYF
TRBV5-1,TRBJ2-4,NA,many,TGCGCCAGCAGCTTGCGGACAGATGGGCTGGGCATTCAGTACTTC,CASSLRTDGLGIQYF
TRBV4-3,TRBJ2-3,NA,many,TGCGCCAGCAGCAACTCCGACCTCACAGATACGCAGTATTTT,CASSNSDLTDTQYF
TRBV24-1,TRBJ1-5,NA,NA,TGTGCCACCAGTGATGGGGACAGCAATCAGCCCCAGCATTTT,CATSDGDSNQPQHF
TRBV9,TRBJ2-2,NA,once,TGTGCCAGCAGCGTAGAGGACGGGAGTACGACCGGGGAGCTGTTTTTT,CASSVEDGSTTGELFF
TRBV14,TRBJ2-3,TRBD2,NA,TGTGCCAGCAGCCCTCCTTTCCAGGGACTAGCGGGAGTTCCAGATACGCAGTATTTT,CASSPPFQGLAGVPDTQYF
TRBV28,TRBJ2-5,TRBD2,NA,TGTGCCAGCAGTTTTGCCAGCGGGAGAGGAGAGACCCAGTACTTC,CASSFASGRGETQYF
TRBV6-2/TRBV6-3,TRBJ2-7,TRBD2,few,TGTGCCAGCAGTTACTACCCGGCCGCGAGTGCTGGCCGGGGCGGGAGTATCTACGAGCAGTACTTC,CASSYYPAASAGRGGSIYEQYF
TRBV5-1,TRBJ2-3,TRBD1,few,TGCGCCAGTCAAACAGGGGGGCAGCGGTCAGATACGCAGTATTTT,CASQTGGQRSDTQYF
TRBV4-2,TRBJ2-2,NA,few,TGTGCCAGCAGCCAAGACGGACTTGCGAGGACCGGGGAGCTGTTTTTT,CASSQDGLARTGELFF
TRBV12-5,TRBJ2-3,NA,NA,TGTGCTAGTGGTTTGACCGGGACAGATACGCAGTATTTT,CASGLTGTDTQYF
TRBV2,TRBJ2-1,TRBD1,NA,TGTGCCAGCAGTGAAATAAGGACAGGGGGTGATGAGCAGTTCTTC,CASSEIRTGGDEQFF
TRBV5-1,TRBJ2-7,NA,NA,TGCGCCAGCAGCTTGGGCGGGGCGCAGCACGAGCAGTACTTC,CASSLGGAQHEQYF
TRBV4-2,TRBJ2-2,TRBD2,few,TGTGCCAGCAGCCCCGACGGTAGCGGGAGCCCTTCGGCGAACACCGGGGAGCTGTTTTTT,CASSPDGSGSPSANTGELFF
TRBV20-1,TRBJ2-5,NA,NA,TGCAGTGCTACAAAGCCTACAGGGAAAGAGACCCAGTACTTC,CSATKPTGKETQYF
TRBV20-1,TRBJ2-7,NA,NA,TGCAGTGCTAGACTAGCCGAGTACGAGCAGTACTTC,CSARLAEYEQYF
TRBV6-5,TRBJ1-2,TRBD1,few,TGTGCCAGCAGTTACTCGAAGGGACAGGGAAGCTATGGCTACACCTTC,CASSYSKGQGSYGYTF
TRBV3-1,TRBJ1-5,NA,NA,TGTGCCAGCAGCCGGCCGGGGAATCAGCCCCAGCATTTT,CASSRPGNQPQHF
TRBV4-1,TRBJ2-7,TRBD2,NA,TGCGCCAGCAGCCCCCAGGTTCGGGGGGGCTTCTACGAGCAGTACTTC,CASSPQVRGGFYEQYF
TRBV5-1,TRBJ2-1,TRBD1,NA,TGCGCCAGCAGCTTGGGAGGGACAGCCAACAATGAGCAGTTCTTC,CASSLGGTANNEQFF
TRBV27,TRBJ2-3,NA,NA,TGTGCCAGCAGGACCGACCGATTAAGCACAGATACGCAGTATTTT,CASRTDRLSTDTQYF
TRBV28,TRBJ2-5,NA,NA,TGTGCCAGCCGTGAGCCCCGGGCTCAAGAGACCCAGTACTTC,CASREPRAQETQYF